This T cell receptor beta chain was found in a study of blood T cell repertoires in COVID-19. Study background: Acute-phase and convalescent COVID-19 samples originated in the United States, Italy and Spain.

On this clone itself: This sample also contains other DNA sequences that code for the same CDR3.

Here immunoSEQ multiplex PCR was the method, and the copy in TCRdb shows in-frame clones only, minus some. Here the sample spans 35,000 to 45,000 clones, around nine tenths being singletons. Trimming pared 1 base from V and 2 bases from J, leaving 8 bases between. This CDR3 has 14 amino acids. The V gene's germline CDR1 is SEHNR and CDR2 FQNEAQ (reference sequence). V usage is TRBV7-9 and J usage is TRBJ1-1; possible D gene TRBD1, 5 bases. Sequenced sample: peripheral blood. This sequence originates from a human donor in a cohort sampled during active COVID-19. CDR3 DNA: TGTGCCAGCAGCTTAGGTAGGGGAAACACTGAAGCTTTCTTT. It encodes CASSLGRGNTEAFF.